The T cell receptor beta chain under discussion was sequenced for a study of T-cell memory formation after mild COVID-19. General study points: Within pre-infection memory, some responding clones were found, suggesting cross-reactive memory joined.

In TCRdb, the 5' RACE reads were re-called with MiXCR into one record per CDR3 protein. This table holds around 100,000 distinct CDR3 sequences, 22% found once. A note on this clonotype: Its specificity is not known.

V was cut by 8 bases and J by 3 bases, with 17 bases left in between. The CDR3 sequence is 15 residues long. Germline V gene sequence: CDR1 MNHEY, CDR2 SVGAGI. The chain joins TRBV6-5 to TRBJ1-3; possibly TRBD1 for D (5 bases). The sequenced sample consisted of PBMCs or a T cell subset sorted from them (not recorded which). This clonotype was obtained from a man aged 18 to 29 who had mild COVID-19 (a few samples of this study predate the infection). Cell type and time point are not known. For the CDR3, the DNA is TGTGCCAGCGGACTAGGAGGGGATGGTGGAAACACCATATATTTT. It encodes CASGLGGDGGNTIYF.